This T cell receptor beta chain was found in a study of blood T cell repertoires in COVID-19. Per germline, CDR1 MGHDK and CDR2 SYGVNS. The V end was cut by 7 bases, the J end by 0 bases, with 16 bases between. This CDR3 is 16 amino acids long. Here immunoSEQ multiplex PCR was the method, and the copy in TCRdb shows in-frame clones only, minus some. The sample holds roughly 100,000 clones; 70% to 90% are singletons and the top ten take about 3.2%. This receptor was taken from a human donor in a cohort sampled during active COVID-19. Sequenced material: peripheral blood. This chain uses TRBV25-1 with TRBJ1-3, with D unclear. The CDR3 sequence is CASTDSRMSSGNTIYF. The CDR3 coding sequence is TGTGCCAGCACCGACTCTCGGATGAGCTCTGGAAACACCATATATTTT.